This T cell receptor beta chain was found in a study of T-cell reconstitution after alpha-beta-depleted transplantation in children. The study, taken as a whole, reports: For some patients, TCRbeta diversity was high at day 60 because of recipient T cells and thymic progenitors that survived. As was reported, about two months after transplant, alpha-beta T cells came from several hundred expanded graft clones. At the one-year point after transplant, T-cell counts and TCRbeta diversity were found to come mostly from T cells that had been newly produced.

CDR3 size: 17 residues. Germline CDR1 reads SGHKS; CDR2 reads YYEKEE (reference sequence). Trimming at V came to 0 bases and at J to 4 bases, leaving 12 bases not matched to a gene. For TCRbeta, the library was prepared with unique molecular identifiers. TCRdb used MiXCR to reprocess the PCR reads, holding one entry per CDR3 protein. This repertoire shows about 260,000 distinct CDR3 sequences, around 7.5% found once; its top ten account for 6.3%. This clonotype was found many times. What it binds is not known. The origin of this receptor is a male patient aged 5 to 17 who had a stem cell transplant for acute lymphoblastic leukemia, so the T cells may come from the graft donor. V and J are TRBV5-5 and TRBJ2-5, with 7 nucleotides matching TRBD1. The sequences come from PBMCs, mostly from graft donor cells, collected 180 days after TCRalphabeta/CD19-depleted stem cell transplant. CDR3 sequence reads: CASSLGVGQKATETQYF. In DNA, the CDR3 is TGTGCCAGCAGCTTGGGGGTGGGACAGAAAGCTACAGAGACCCAGTACTTC.